The clone carrying this T cell receptor (beta chain) was recorded a few times. The antigen remains unidentified. Unique molecular identifiers tagged individual cDNA molecules. TCRdb reprocessed the 5' RACE reads via MiXCR and lists one record per CDR3 protein. The sample carries more than 95,000 distinct CDR3 sequences, just under 15% recorded once. Trimming took 7 bases from V and 4 from J, leaving 16 bases between them. The CDR3 runs 13 residues. CDR1 and CDR2 from the germline V gene are SQVTM and ANQGSEA. These data are taken from a study of early T cells in non-severe SARS-CoV-2 infection. About the research overall: The authors sequenced bulk RNA from unsorted whole blood, leaving chains unpaired.

Study findings and constraints: Matching with VDJdb favored anti-spike CD8 responses (missing private and CD4 specificities).

The receptor was derived from an adult who was a healthcare worker with PCR-confirmed SARS-CoV-2 infection or an uninfected control (not recorded which). The chain uses TRBV29-1 and TRBJ1-1; possibly TRBD1 for D (6 bases). The sequenced material came from whole blood. Written as DNA, the CDR3 is TGCAGCGCTGCTACAGGGAGGGGCACTGAAGCTTTCTTT. It translates to CSAATGRGTEAFF.